Presented here are 9 T cell receptor beta chains from one specimen sequenced in a study of PD-L1 blockade in urothelial cancer. Sequenced by immunoSEQ multiplex PCR; TCRdb stores in-frame clones only, minus some. The profile covers approximately 79,000 clones, with roughly 80% appearing a single time and roughly 7.3% taken by the ten largest. Time point of the sample: pretreatment peripheral blood. Here the sequenced sample was PBMCs, taken around atezolizumab (anti-PD-L1) treatment. The receptors come from a man aged 35-49 years with urothelial cancer.

The chain carries TRBV27 and TRBJ1-2; 8 nucleotides match TRBD1. The CDR3 extends over 12 amino acids. Germline trimming cut 6 bases from V and 6 bases from J; bases unmatched to any gene: 3. The germline CDR1 and CDR2 sequences are MNHEY and SMNVEV (reference sequence). CDR3 DNA: TGTGCCAGCAGAACGACAGGGGATGGCTACACCTTC. It yields the protein CASRTTGDGYTF.

This clone was counted a single time. The chain couples TRBV7-9 to TRBJ1-1, with D tentatively TRBD1 (6 bases). From germline, CDR1 is SEHNR and CDR2 FQNEAQ (reference sequence). V was clipped by 4 bases and J by 1 base, with 19 bases between them. The CDR3 sequence is 17 residues long. CDR3: CASSSITRTAQNTEAFF. In DNA, the CDR3 is TGTGCCAGCAGCTCGATCACCCGGACAGCCCAGAACACTGAAGCTTTCTTT. Filled out from reference TRBV7-9 and TRBJ1-1, the complete variable domain reads DTGVSQNPRHKITKRGQNVTFRCDPISEHNRLYWYRQTLGQGPEFLTYFQNEAQLEKSRLLSDRFSAERPKGSFSTLEIQRTEQGDSAMYLCASSSITRTAQNTEAFFGQGTRLTVV.

V is TRBV7-9 and J is TRBJ2-3, with 12 bases lining up with TRBD2. CDR3 size: 15 residues. Germline assignment: CDR1 SEHNR and CDR2 FQNEAQ (reference sequence). The V gene end was trimmed by 1 base and the J gene end by 6 bases; junction bases not matched to a gene: 2. CDR3 nucleotides: TGTGCCAGCAGCTTAGATCTAGCGGGAGGGGATACGCAGTATTTT. Translating it yields CASSLDLAGGDTQYF.

The chain recombines TRBV18 with TRBJ2-5; D might be TRBD1 (6 bases). The CDR3 has 15 residues. CDR1 KGHSH and CDR2 LQKENI come from the germline V gene. V was cut by 3 bases and J by 5 bases, with 16 bases left in between. The CDR3 sequence is CASSPRLGGGETQYF. The CDR3, as DNA: TGTGCCAGCTCACCTCGGTTAGGTGGGGGCGAGACCCAGTACTTC.

The table lists this clone with a count of one. The chain has TRBV25-1 and TRBJ1-2; TRBD1 is a possible D gene (5 bases). Germline V gene data show CDR1 as MGHDK and CDR2 as SYGVNS. Trimming pared 4 bases from V and 4 bases from J, leaving 10 bases between. The CDR3 contains 13 residues. The CDR3 loop is CASSVAGTYGYTF. CDR3 in DNA: TGTGCCAGCAGTGTTGCGGGGACCTATGGCTACACCTTC.

The chain links TRBV28 to TRBJ1-1; TRBD1 aligns across 7 bases. Losses at the gene ends were 7 bases for V and 1 base for J; bases not matched to a gene: 6. This CDR3 is 14 amino acids long. The V gene's germline CDR1 is MDHEN and CDR2 SYDVKM. CDR3 in DNA: TGTGCCAGCATGACCGGGACAGCGAACACTGAAGCTTTCTTT. Translating gives CASMTGTANTEAFF.

Only a few counts were recorded for this clone. The rearrangement joins TRBV9 to TRBJ1-2, with 10 bases matching TRBD1. Unmatched junction bases numbered 2, after V lost 3 bases and J lost 6 bases. The CDR3 runs 13 residues. Germline-derived CDR1 and CDR2 are SGDLS and YYNGEE. As DNA, the CDR3 is TGTGCCAGCAGCGCCGGGACAGGGGATGGCTACACCTTC. Protein sequence: CASSAGTGDGYTF.

V is TRBV5-1 and J is TRBJ1-4, with D possibly matching TRBD1 (5 bases). In germline, CDR1 is SGHRS, CDR2 YFSETQ. V shed 4 bases and J shed 7 bases, with 17 bases lying between them. The CDR3 consists of 15 residues. CDR3: CASSPFGGESEKLFF. The DNA of the CDR3 is TGCGCCAGCAGCCCCTTTGGAGGGGAGAGTGAAAAACTGTTTTTT.

The gene calls are TRBV4-1 and TRBJ1-1; D might be TRBD1 (6 bases). Germline assignment: CDR1 MGHRA and CDR2 YSYEKL. This CDR3 is built from 15 residues. Trimming left V 4 bases short and J 6 bases short, with 18 bases between. CDR3 residues: CASSRQGSADSEAFF. The CDR3 coding sequence is TGCGCCAGCAGCCGTCAGGGGTCGGCCGACTCTGAAGCTTTCTTT.